This entry is about one T cell receptor beta chain. Its antigen is still unknown. The data were taken from a study of cytotoxic CD8 clonotypes in ibrutinib-treated CLL. Whole-study context: Response samples were taken after a median of approximately 11 months on treatment, range 6 to 36.

Extraction of around 1.9 micrograms of genomic DNA from cryopreserved PBMCs supplied material for TCR beta libraries. From germline, CDR1 is SGHDT and CDR2 YYEEEE. V lost 0 bases to trimming and J lost 4 bases, with 13 bases between them. This CDR3 has 15 residues. Sequencing was designed to attain a depth spanning 1 in 200,000 to 1 in 1 million T cells. Sequenced by immunoSEQ multiplex PCR; TCRdb stores in-frame clones only, minus some. The data show over 25,000 clones, more than 75% seen once. Regarding the study as a whole: Clonality (at baseline) was higher than in age-matched healthy donors and tracked circulating CD8+ T-cell counts.

Source: PBMCs, taken after 36 months of ibrutinib treatment. This chain joins TRBV5-6 and TRBJ1-2; D perhaps matches TRBD1 (5 bases). This receptor was identified in a human donor with chronic lymphocytic leukemia. CDR3 region: CASSLGMGPLYGYTF. The CDR3, as DNA: TGTGCCAGCAGCTTGGGCATGGGGCCTCTCTATGGCTACACCTTC. Full variable domain (outside the CDR3, taken from reference TRBV5-6 and TRBJ1-2): DAGVTQSPTHLIKTRGQQVTLRCSPKSGHDTVSWYQQALGQGPQFIFQYYEEEERQRGNFPDRFSGHQFPNYSSELNVNALLLGDSALYLCASSLGMGPLYGYTFGSGTRLTVV.